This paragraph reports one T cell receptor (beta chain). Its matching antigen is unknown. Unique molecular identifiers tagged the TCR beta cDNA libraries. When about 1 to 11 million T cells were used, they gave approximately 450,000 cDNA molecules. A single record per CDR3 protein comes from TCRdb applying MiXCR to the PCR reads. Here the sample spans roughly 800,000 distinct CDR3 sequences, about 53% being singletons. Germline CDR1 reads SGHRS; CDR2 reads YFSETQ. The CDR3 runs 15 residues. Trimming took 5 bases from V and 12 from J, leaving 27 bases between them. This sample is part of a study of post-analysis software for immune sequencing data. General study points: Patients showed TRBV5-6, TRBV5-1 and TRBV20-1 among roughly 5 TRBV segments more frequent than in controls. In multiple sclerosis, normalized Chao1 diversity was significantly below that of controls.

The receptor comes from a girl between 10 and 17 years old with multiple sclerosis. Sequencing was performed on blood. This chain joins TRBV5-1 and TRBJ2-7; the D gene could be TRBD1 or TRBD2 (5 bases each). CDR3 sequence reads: CASRKDRDPILSLYF. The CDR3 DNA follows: TGCGCCAGCAGAAAAGACCGGGACCCCATTTTGTCGCTGTACTTC.